These 14 T cell receptor beta chains came from one sample sequenced in a study of shared clonotypes between healthy human individuals. Clones were sequenced by immunoSEQ multiplex PCR, and TCRdb holds only the in-frame ones, with some missing. This sample has roughly 2,000,000 clones, with 93% found just once. CD8 cells regarded as naive lacked CD45RO, were positively chosen for CCR7, and omitted terminally differentiated effector memory CD45RA+ cells. Sequenced: naive CD8+ T cells from PBMCs. These receptors were obtained from a man younger than 35 in good health. Some clones in this sample may be carry-over from other donors' samples.

This sequence joins TRBV9 and TRBJ2-3; tentative D call: TRBD1 (6 bases). The germline V gene has CDR1 SGDLS and CDR2 YYNGEE. The CDR3 runs 15 residues. V was cut by 3 bases and J by 1 base, with 12 bases left in between. CDR3 region: CASSGDRSRTDTQYF. The CDR3 DNA is TGTGCCAGCAGCGGAGACAGGAGCCGCACAGATACGCAGTATTTT.

With regard to this clone: The sample has other DNA sequences that encode this CDR3 too. The CDR3 DNA is TGTGCCAGCAGCTTGGGGGGAGAGAACACTGAAGCTTTCTTT. Translation gives CASSLGGENTEAFF. The chain employs TRBV5-4 and TRBJ1-1, with D unclear. Germline V gene sequence: CDR1 SGHNT, CDR2 YYREEE (reference sequence). V dropped 0 bases and J dropped 1 base, with 7 bases sitting between them. The CDR3 totals 14 residues. The whole variable domain, remainder taken from reference TRBV5-4 and TRBJ1-1, is ETGVTQSPTHLIKTRGQQVTLRCSSQSGHNTVSWYQQALGQGPQFIFQYYREEENGRGNFPPRFSGLQFPNYSSELNVNALELDDSALYLCASSLGGENTEAFFGQGTRLTVV.

This clone is a singleton in its sample. The same CDR3 is also encoded by other DNA sequences in this sample. The rearrangement uses TRBV7-8 and TRBJ2-7, with D possibly matching TRBD1 (6 bases). Germline CDR1 SGHVS, CDR2 FQNEAQ. The CDR3 is made up of 14 amino acids. V was pared by 3 bases and J by 4 bases, with 13 bases between. This CDR3 is CASSFSRGPYEQYF. The CDR3 DNA follows: TGTGCCAGCAGCTTCTCCAGGGGACCATACGAGCAGTACTTC.

V and J are TRBV4-1 and TRBJ2-7; TRBD2 agrees at 15 bases. The germline V gene has CDR1 MGHRA and CDR2 YSYEKL. This CDR3 is 17 amino acids long. J gave up 5 bases and V 3 bases, and 8 bases lay outside the gene matches. CDR3 amino acids: CASSHPRTSGRADEQYF. CDR3 DNA: TGCGCCAGCAGCCACCCCCGGACTAGCGGGAGGGCTGACGAGCAGTACTTC.

V gene TRBV2 combines with J gene TRBJ2-1, with a possible D match to TRBD2 (5 bases). Trimming pared 9 bases from V and 8 bases from J, leaving 14 bases between. From germline, CDR1 is SNHLY and CDR2 FYNNEI. This CDR3 has 12 residues. The CDR3 nucleotides read TGTGCCAGTGGGGTGGCGGGCGATGAGCAGTTCTTC. This encodes CASGVAGDEQFF. Combining the CDR3 with reference TRBV2 and TRBJ2-1 gives the whole variable domain EPEVTQTPSHQVTQMGQEVILRCVPISNHLYFYWYRQILGQKVEFLVSFYNNEISEKSEIFDDQFSVERPDGSNFTLKIRSTKLEDSAMYFCASGVAGDEQFFGPGTRLTVL.

V gene TRBV7-3 combines with J gene TRBJ2-1; 10 nucleotides match TRBD2. Trimming removed 3 bases from V and 9 bases from J; junction bases left unmatched: 5. The length of the CDR3 is 14 residues. CDR1 and CDR2 (germline): SGHTA, FQGTGA. The CDR3 DNA follows: TGTGCCAGCAGCTTGCTAGCGGGAGTGCGTGAGCAGTTCTTC. This codes for CASSLLAGVREQFF.

The CDR3 loop reads CASSLSRDGYEQYF. For the CDR3, the DNA is TGTGCCAGCAGTTTATCCCGGGACGGCTACGAGCAGTACTTC. The chain couples TRBV27 to TRBJ2-7; either TRBD1 or TRBD2 may supply D (5 bases each). V was clipped by 0 bases and J by 3 bases, with 9 bases between them. The CDR3 runs to 14 residues. The germline CDR1 and CDR2 sequences are MNHEY and SMNVEV (reference sequence).

Note on this clone: The sample contains more than one DNA sequence encoding this CDR3. The chain couples TRBV11-2 to TRBJ2-7, with no clear D. The germline V gene has CDR1 SGHAT and CDR2 FQNNGV. Trimming pared 1 base from V and 6 bases from J, leaving 7 bases between. The length of the CDR3 is 12 residues. CDR3 sequence: CASSLVPVEQYF. The CDR3 DNA is TGTGCCAGCAGCTTAGTTCCCGTCGAGCAGTACTTC.

Concerning this clone itself: Other DNA sequences in this specimen translate into the identical CDR3. The V call is TRBV4-1, the J call TRBJ2-2; maybe TRBD2 (6 bases). Trimming removed 1 base from V and 6 bases from J, with 9 bases in between. This CDR3 contains 14 residues. Germline assignment: CDR1 MGHRA and CDR2 YSYEKL. The CDR3 reads CASSQVGGPGELFF. The CDR3, as DNA: TGCGCCAGCAGCCAAGTGGGAGGACCCGGGGAGCTGTTTTTT.

J is TRBJ2-2 and V is TRBV7-9; the D gene is possibly TRBD2 (6 bases). Germline V gene sequence: CDR1 SEHNR, CDR2 FQNEAQ (reference sequence). This CDR3 region has 17 residues. V was cut by 0 bases and J by 3 bases, with 14 bases left in between. The CDR3 protein is CASSLAAGFGDTGELFF. As DNA, the CDR3 is TGTGCCAGCAGCTTAGCCGCGGGGTTTGGCGACACCGGGGAGCTGTTTTTT.

V gene TRBV27 combines with J gene TRBJ2-7; 9 bases fit TRBD2. This CDR3 contains 18 residues. The germline V gene encodes CDR1 MNHEY and CDR2 SMNVEV (reference sequence). The V segment lost 8 bases and the J segment 2 bases; nucleotides outside the gene matches: 19. The chain's CDR3 is CASGAGQVLAGIAYEQYF. CDR3 DNA sequence: TGTGCCAGCGGGGCAGGCCAAGTTCTAGCGGGAATCGCCTACGAGCAGTACTTC.

The chain couples TRBV27 to TRBJ2-6; D not certain. The CDR3 spans 16 residues. V lost 5 bases to trimming and J lost 0 bases, with 11 bases between them. Germline V gene sequence: CDR1 MNHEY, CDR2 SMNVEV (reference sequence). CDR3 nucleotide sequence: TGTGCCAGCAGTCCCCAGACTGACTCTGGGGCCAACGTCCTGACTTTC. This sequence encodes CASSPQTDSGANVLTF. Variable domain in full (rest from reference TRBV27 and TRBJ2-6): EAQVTQNPRYLITVTGKKLTVTCSQNMNHEYMSWYRQDPGLGLRQIYYSMNVEVTDKGDVPEGYKVSRKEKRNFPLILESPSPNQTSLYFCASSPQTDSGANVLTFGAGSRLTVL.

In this sample, this clone turned up a few times. This chain links TRBV6-6 with TRBJ1-1; no clear D. Germline V lookup: CDR1 MNHNY, CDR2 SVGAGI (reference sequence). The CDR3 has 12 residues. Between the trimmed V and J ends, which lost 6 bases and 2 bases, there was a span of 7 bases. The CDR3: CASSRSNTEAFF. The DNA for the CDR3 is TGTGCCAGCAGCCGATCTAACACTGAAGCTTTCTTT.

This chain joins TRBV9 and TRBJ1-3; TRBD1 is a possible D gene (5 bases). V dropped 2 bases and J dropped 0 bases, with 12 bases sitting between them. This CDR3 region has 16 residues. Germline values: CDR1 SGDLS, CDR2 YYNGEE. The CDR3 sequence is CASSVQQVSSGNTIYF. The DNA of the CDR3 is TGTGCCAGCAGCGTCCAACAGGTCAGCTCTGGAAACACCATATATTTT. Looking up the rest from reference TRBV9 and TRBJ1-3 gives the full variable domain: DSGVTQTPKHLITATGQRVTLRCSPRSGDLSVYWYQQSLDQGLQFLIQYYNGEERAKGNILERFSAQQFPDLHSELNLSSLELGDSALYFCASSVQQVSSGNTIYFGEGSWLTVV.